This T cell receptor beta chain comes out of a study of blood T cell repertoires in COVID-19 (TCRdb year 2020). Some background on the complete study: Collaborator samples came from the United States, Italy and Spain and covered acute and convalescent phases of COVID-19. The prospective study material was composed of cDNA or gDNA derived from T cells, B-cell-depleted T cells, or PBMCs. The dataset comprised deeply sampled blood TCRbeta repertoires from subjects exposed to, actively infected with, or recovered from COVID-19. The repertoires were released in a freely available public database intended as a resource for research on the immune response to SARS-CoV-2. The samples were drawn from two sources: the first 160 participants of the ongoing ImmuneRACE study, and some 1,300 subjects contributed by 6 global collaborators. The sample metadata nearly always contained a de-identified subject ID, COVID-19 status, age in years and sex. HLA class I and class II types, where available, came from metadata supplied by the sample provider rather than from assay-based typing.

V is cut by 5 bases and J by 5 bases, and the space between the germline ends is 13 bases. Taken from cysteine to phenylalanine, the CDR3 has 13 residues. Only the CDR3 DNA stays, 39 bases, in frame from base 1. Looking up the germline V gene (reference sequence) yields CDR1 GTSNPN and CDR2 SVGIG. To note about this clone: Its antigen is still unknown. Qualities for individual bases were not recorded, and no much larger clone is one base off.

The immunoSEQ Assay, a bias-controlled multiplex PCR, was used to amplify TCRbeta CDR3 regions from genomic DNA. In the authors' own workflow: Nucleated cell counts per sample were estimated from amplification of reference gene primers within the assay. To quantify the absolute abundance of each unique TCRbeta CDR3 rearrangement, sequence reads were collapsed and filtered. For each sample, productive Simpson clonality was calculated by taking the square root of Simpson's diversity index across productive rearrangements. TCRdb limited this immuneACCESS table to in-frame rearrangements with V and J called. A share of clones is missing; checked studies link under half to unresolved V genes, and the rest is unexplained. Clonal size and the V and J genes are those of that table, whereas D and trimming came from the DNA. The sample table shows tens of thousands of clones, and 83% are seen once. Around 6.9% of the sample rests with the top ten.

One collaborating source in Seattle enrolled patients while the patients were actively infected and followed the patients over time throughout the course of disease. Each collaborating institution followed its own protocols to collect whole blood in K2EDTA tubes. Collaborator samples were shipped for TCRbeta analysis as frozen whole blood, isolated PBMCs, or DNA extracted from either sample type. What the authors observed across the whole study: How much clinical and demographic metadata was included differed by source and by participant, and the metadata was provided uncurated.

The sequence links TRBV30 to TRBJ1-5, with the D gene too uncertain to name. The origin of this receptor is a man aged 30 to 39 with COVID-19, enrolled during active disease. Sequenced input: peripheral blood. The nucleotides are TGTGCCTGGGGGGTTTTCGGGGATCAGCCCCAGCATTTT. It translates to CAWGVFGDQPQHF.